The sequence of this T cell receptor (beta chain) was determined in a study of blood T cell repertoires in COVID-19. The CDR3 is made up of 13 amino acids. V was shortened by 0 bases and J by 4 bases, with 6 bases between the two germline ends. Germline V gene lookup returns CDR1 LGHNA and CDR2 YSLEER. As originally analysed: Amplifying reference gene primers gave estimates of nucleated cell counts. TCRdb keeps only in-frame clones here, not all; method: immunoSEQ multiplex PCR. V, J and clone size are those of that table, while D and trimming were read from the DNA. The sample holds tens of thousands of clones, about 83% seen once.

This sequence originates from a human donor in a cohort sampled during active COVID-19. This chain connects TRBV4-3 to TRBJ2-5, with unresolved D. The sample comprised peripheral blood. CDR3 residues: CASSQDLRETQYF. CDR3 in DNA: TGCGCCAGCAGCCAAGACCTCCGAGAGACCCAGTACTTC.